The 2 T cell receptor beta chains reported below all come from one sample, sequenced in a study of regulatory T cells in long-lasting Graves disease. With iRepertoire HTBI primers and Arm-PCR of CDR3 regions, TCR beta libraries were built. TCRdb redid the calling of the multiplex PCR reads with MiXCR, one entry per CDR3 protein. Of around 400,000 distinct CDR3 sequences listed, 23% were seen once; the top ten hold around 24%. Noted time point: persistent/refractory GD, antithyroid drugs over 5 years with positive TRAb. The authors made the TCR library using RNA they extracted from PBMCs. This sample comprised peripheral blood mononuclear cells (PBMCs), obtained when the disease was refractory, from a patient treated with antithyroid drugs. These receptor sequences come from a female donor with Graves disease.

Only a few counts were recorded for this clonotype. This chain uses TRBV3-1 with TRBJ1-6, with D uncertain. V was trimmed by 1 base and J by 5 bases, leaving 9 bases between them. CDR1 and CDR2 (germline): LGHDT, YNNKEL (reference sequence). CDR3 length: 15 residues. Written as DNA, the CDR3 is TGTGCCAGCAGCCAAGGACGCGGGGATAATTCACCCCTCCACTTT. Translating it yields CASSQGRGDNSPLHF.

The genes are TRBV6-2 or TRBV6-3 and TRBJ2-1, with D possibly TRBD2 on 5 matching bases. Germline lookup yields CDR1 MNHEY and CDR2 SVGEGT. V gave up 8 bases and J gave up 4 bases, with 12 bases separating them. There are 13 residues in the CDR3. CDR3 nucleotide sequence: TGTGCCAGCGGTTGGGCGGGTTACAATGAGCAGTTCTTC. Protein product: CASGWAGYNEQFF.